The 14 T cell receptor beta chains presented below share a single source sample, sequenced in a study of Graves' ophthalmopathy and Graves' hyperthyroidism (dated by TCRdb to the late 2010s). Data came from an Illumina HiSeq 2000. TCR beta CDR3 regions were amplified from RNA transcripts for repertoire sequencing. HTBI primers and the Qiagen OneStep RT-PCR kit were used in a first-round RT-PCR, which was followed by a second-round multiplex PCR, size selection and purification. In-frame beta chains were kept once TCRdb had trimmed the public reads at Q25 with fastp and called clones with MiXCR. Every CDR3 protein is listed once, alongside the most common genes and DNA of its rows. The sample table contains about half a million distinct CDR3 sequences; only one count was recorded for around an eighth of them. The ten biggest clones cover 8% to 10% of the sample. Specimen: blood. The receptors stem from a woman in her 30s with Graves' ophthalmopathy. Donor details come from another sample of the same person, matched by shared clones.

The rearrangement uses TRBV2 and TRBJ2-7, with D possibly TRBD2 on 5 matching bases. The germline V gene encodes CDR1 SNHLY and CDR2 FYNNEI. V was clipped by 7 bases and J by 0 bases, with 13 bases between them. The CDR3 runs to 14 residues. The CDR3 DNA reads TGTGCCAGCATGGAGACGGGAAGCTCCTACGAGCAGTACTTC. It encodes CASMETGSSYEQYF. Using reference TRBV2 and TRBJ2-7 for the parts outside the CDR3, the full variable domain is EPEVTQTPSHQVTQMGQEVILRCVPISNHLYFYWYRQILGQKVEFLVSFYNNEISEKSEIFDDQFSVERPDGSNFTLKIRSTKLEDSAMYFCASMETGSSYEQYFGPGTRLTVT.

This clonotype was observed at least ten times. The chain uses TRBV28 and TRBJ1-2; no reliable D call. The V gene lost 5 bases and the J gene lost 3 bases, with 10 bases spanning the gap. The CDR3 length is 13 residues. CDR1 and CDR2 (germline): MDHEN, SYDVKM. The CDR3 nucleotides are TGTGCCAGCAGTCCCCTCGGGGACTATGGCTACACCTTC. Its protein product is CASSPLGDYGYTF.

In this sample, this clonotype turned up many times. The chain uses TRBV6-5 and TRBJ2-7, with 10 positions matching TRBD2. Trimming at V came to 5 bases and at J to 5 bases, leaving 6 bases not matched to a gene. Germline V CDR1 and CDR2: MNHEY, SVGAGI. The CDR3 runs 14 residues. The DNA of the CDR3 is TGTGCCAGCAGTCCCGCTAGCGGGAGCCACGAGCAGTACTTC. It encodes CASSPASGSHEQYF.

This clonotype occurred a few times. Since a much larger clone is just one base distant, this may be a read error. The V gene is TRBV7-4, the J gene TRBJ1-5; D remains unclear. The germline V gene has CDR1 SGHVT and CDR2 SQSDAQ. This CDR3 has 18 amino acids. The V and J ends lost 1 base and 0 bases respectively, with 16 bases between them. Here the CDR3 DNA reads TGTGCCAGCAGCTTAGAGTGTCAGACCCTTTATAGCAATCAGCCCCAGCATTTT. Translation gives CASSLECQTLYSNQPQHF.

This clonotype was detected only once. The chain combines TRBV11-2 with TRBJ1-1, with unresolved D. The CDR3 spans 13 residues. Per germline, CDR1 SGHAT and CDR2 FQNNGV. V was cut by 3 bases and J by 7 bases, with 12 bases left in between. CDR3 protein: CASSFYSADEAFF. In nucleotides, the CDR3 is TGTGCCAGCAGCTTCTATTCAGCAGATGAAGCTTTCTTT.

This clonotype occurred many times. This rearrangement joins TRBV12-3 or TRBV12-4 to TRBJ2-7; possibly TRBD1 for D (5 bases). This CDR3 has 13 amino acids. V dropped 7 bases and J dropped 6 bases, with 16 bases sitting between them. The CDR3 bases are TGTGCCAGCAACCTGGACACTCTTGGCGAGCAGTACTTC. Translating gives CASNLDTLGEQYF.

This clonotype was recorded at least ten times. This may stem from a read error, because a much larger clone lies one nucleotide away. The V gene is TRBV6-1, the J gene TRBJ2-7; 10 bases are a match to TRBD1. In germline, CDR1 is MNHNS, CDR2 SASEGT. The CDR3 covers 14 residues. CDR3 amino acids: CASSRDRGTYEQHF. CDR3 nucleotide sequence: TGTGCCAGCAGTCGGGACAGGGGAACCTACGAGCAGCACTTC.

A note on this clonotype: Relative to the germline gene, one junction end is altered; a read error may explain this. This rearrangement joins TRBV11-2 to TRBJ2-2; possible D gene TRBD1, 6 bases. CDR1 is SGHAT, CDR2 FQNNGV, per germline. This CDR3 is built from 16 residues. Written as DNA, the CDR3 is TGTGCCAGCAGTTCGACAGGTGCTGCGAACACCGGGGAGCTGCTTTTT. Amino acids: CASSSTGAANTGELLF.

At least ten counts were recorded for this clonotype. CDR3 region: CASSLGGVMNTEAFF. The CDR3 DNA is TGTGCCAGCAGCTTAGGAGGCGTAATGAACACTGAAGCTTTCTTT. The chain recombines TRBV7-9 with TRBJ1-1; D unclear. CDR3 length equals 15 residues. Trimming took off 1 base at V and 0 bases at J, with 9 bases between the two ends. Germline values: CDR1 SEHNR, CDR2 FQNEAQ (reference sequence).

The sample holds many counts of this clonotype. This chain links TRBV6-1 with TRBJ2-2; D remains ambiguous. The CDR3 spans 16 residues. Germline CDR1 and CDR2: MNHNS and SASEGT. The V and J ends lost 1 base and 6 bases respectively, with 15 bases between them. This CDR3 reads CASSEGKAYRAGELFF. For the CDR3, the DNA is TGTGCCAGCAGTGAAGGAAAGGCGTATAGGGCCGGGGAGCTGTTTTTT.

This rearrangement joins TRBV5-4 to TRBJ2-2; D unresolved. There are 14 residues in the CDR3. V lost 3 bases, J lost 6 bases, and 12 bases lay in between. Germline V CDR1 and CDR2: SGHNT, YYREEE (reference sequence). The CDR3 DNA reads as TGTGCCAGCAGCTCCCCGACCCAGCCCGGGGAGCTGTTTTTT. Its translation is CASSSPTQPGELFF.

The table lists this clonotype with many counts. V usage is TRBV25-1 and J usage is TRBJ1-6; D unclear. The CDR3 covers 14 residues. The V end was cut by 7 bases, the J end by 9 bases, with 16 bases between. Germline assignment: CDR1 MGHDK and CDR2 SYGVNS. CDR3 coding DNA: TGTGCCAGCACCTCTTCGGGTTGGAGTTCACCCCTCCACTTT. Its protein is CASTSSGWSSPLHF.

In this sample, this clonotype turned up many times. The V gene is TRBV4-1, the J gene TRBJ1-2, with D possibly matching TRBD1 (6 bases). V lost 1 base, J lost 7 bases, and 10 bases lay in between. Looked up from germline, CDR1 is MGHRA and CDR2 is YSYEKL. The CDR3 spans 13 residues. In DNA form, the CDR3 reads TGCGCCAGCAGCCAAGCGGGGGCGCCTGGCTACACCTTC. Translated, it gives CASSQAGAPGYTF.

This clonotype has ten or more counts. The chain uses TRBV24-1 and TRBJ1-5; weak D call: TRBD1 (5 bases). Looked up from germline, CDR1 is KGHDR and CDR2 is SFDVKD. This CDR3 contains 17 residues. V lost 3 bases and J lost 5, with 19 bases in between. This CDR3 is CATSDPPRGESDQPQHF. The CDR3 bases are TGTGCCACCAGTGATCCCCCGAGGGGAGAGAGTGATCAGCCCCAGCATTTT.